The subject of this entry is one T cell receptor beta chain. Its antigen is currently unknown. V was pared by 6 bases and J by 10 bases, with 12 bases between. This CDR3 contains 11 residues. CDR1 is SGHVS, CDR2 FQNEAQ, per germline. Data came from immunoSEQ multiplex PCR; TCRdb stores just in-frame clones and leaves some out. The table includes about 78,000 clones, 92% detected once. Enrollment shut out patients with autoimmune disease history or systemic immunosuppression. The sample belongs to a study of OX40 agonist ivuxolimab in advanced cancers. Study at large: Subjects had a mean age of around 63 years, with a range of roughly 23 to 80; around 80% were male.

Study results and caveats: Fewer expanded clones were found on average in CD4+ than in CD8+ T cells. Individuals who were partial responders at 0.1-3.0 mg/kg had clonal expansion that ranked among the lowest.

Sequenced material: CD4+ or CD8+ T cells sorted from blood, taken in a trial of the OX40 agonist ivuxolimab. The receptor comes from an adult with an advanced solid tumor such as melanoma, head and neck, liver or kidney cancer. V is TRBV7-8 and J is TRBJ1-1; possible D gene TRBD1, 6 bases. CDR3 coding DNA: TGTGCCAGCAGTCAGGGGAATCGAGCTTTCTTT. It is translated as CASSQGNRAFF.